A single sample is the source of the 20 T cell receptor beta chains below, sequenced in a study of shared clonotypes between healthy human individuals. The naive CD8 subset, CD45RO-negative cells positively selected for CCR7, excluded terminally differentiated effector memory CD45RA+ cells. Some clones are missing from TCRdb's copy, which holds only in-frame ones; the method was immunoSEQ multiplex PCR. The table includes hundreds of thousands of clones, roughly 98% detected once. The sample comprised naive CD8+ T cells sorted from blood. The receptors were sampled from a man aged 30-40 years in good health.

The genes are TRBV2 and TRBJ2-7, with D unclear. The CDR3 spans 13 residues. V dropped 5 bases and J dropped 1 base, with 9 bases sitting between them. The germline CDR1 and CDR2 sequences are SNHLY and FYNNEI. The DNA for the CDR3 is TGTGCCAGCAGTTCGTCATGGTCCTACGAGCAGTACTTC. Amino acids: CASSSSWSYEQYF.

This clone came up once. The chain is built from TRBV29-1 and TRBJ2-7, with D possibly matching TRBD1 (5 bases). The V end was cut by 1 base, the J end by 4 bases, with 17 bases between. The CDR3 has 15 amino acids. Germline CDR1 SQVTM, CDR2 ANQGSEA. The CDR3 spells CSVEGGRTDGYEQYF. The CDR3 DNA reads TGCAGCGTTGAAGGGGGCAGGACCGATGGTTACGAGCAGTACTTC.

The chain is built from TRBV29-1 and TRBJ2-5; 10 bases agree with TRBD2. The CDR3 loop spans 13 amino acids. The junction had 7 bases not matched to a gene; V was cut back by 7 bases and J by 5 bases. The germline V gene has CDR1 SQVTM and CDR2 ANQGSEA. The CDR3 loop reads CSDLAGVGETQYF. In DNA form, the CDR3 reads TGCAGCGACCTAGCGGGAGTTGGTGAGACCCAGTACTTC.

This chain links TRBV10-3 with TRBJ2-1; 7 nucleotides agree with TRBD1. Per the germline V gene, CDR1 is ENHRY and CDR2 is SYGVKD. The CDR3 sequence is 13 residues long. The V gene end was trimmed by 8 bases and the J gene end by 4 bases; junction bases not matched to a gene: 5. CDR3 loop: CAIGPGQYNEQFF. The CDR3 DNA is TGTGCCATCGGACCGGGACAGTACAATGAGCAGTTCTTC.

The chain employs TRBV29-1 and TRBJ2-1, with 7 bases fitting TRBD2. This CDR3 region has 14 residues. Germline V gene data show CDR1 as SQVTM and CDR2 as ANQGSEA. V shed 5 bases and J 4 bases; nucleotides not matched to a gene: 8. CDR3 sequence reads: CSVSSLAEYNEQFF. For the CDR3, the DNA is TGCAGCGTTTCGTCCCTAGCGGAGTACAATGAGCAGTTCTTC.

The chain employs TRBV10-3 and TRBJ2-3; 14 positions agree with TRBD2. Germline assignment: CDR1 ENHRY and CDR2 SYGVKD. The CDR3 has 16 residues. J lost 7 bases, V lost 0 bases, and 3 bases had no gene match. The CDR3 nucleotides are TGTGCCATCAGTGAGTCGACTAGCGGGGGGGCGTATACGCAGTATTTT. Its protein is CAISESTSGGAYTQYF.

The chain employs TRBV27 and TRBJ2-1; the D gene could be TRBD1 or TRBD2 (5 bases each). This CDR3 has 16 residues. Between the trimmed V and J ends, which lost 4 bases and 8 bases, there was a span of 21 bases. CDR1 and CDR2 from the germline V gene are MNHEY and SMNVEV (reference sequence). Here the CDR3 DNA reads TGTGCCAGCAGTTCCGTGACGGGGCGAGGAGAGGATGAGCAGTTCTTC. Residues: CASSSVTGRGEDEQFF.

About this clone itself: Other nucleotide sequences from this sample produce the same CDR3. The rearrangement joins TRBV15 to TRBJ2-7; D not certain. This CDR3 contains 12 residues. CDR1 is LNHNV and CDR2 is YYDKDF in the germline V gene (reference sequence). V was pared by 0 bases and J by 4 bases, with 4 bases between. The CDR3 coding sequence is TGTGCCACCAGCAGAGACGGATACGAGCAGTACTTC. Protein sequence: CATSRDGYEQYF.

The chain combines TRBV19 with TRBJ2-2; D gene ambiguous. Looked up from germline, CDR1 is LNHDA and CDR2 is SQIVND (reference sequence). This CDR3 is 16 amino acids long. The germline V and J ends were trimmed by 3 bases and 4 bases, with 15 bases remaining between them. The CDR3 DNA sequence: TGTGCCAGTAGTATGATTATTCCTAGTTCCACCGGGGAGCTGTTTTTT. Translation: CASSMIIPSSTGELFF.

The chain has TRBV19 and TRBJ2-6; D tentatively fits TRBD1 or TRBD2 (5 bases each). The V end was cut by 5 bases, the J end by 3 bases, with 8 bases between. In germline, CDR1 is LNHDA, CDR2 SQIVND (reference sequence). The CDR3 runs to 14 residues. CDR3 nucleotide sequence: TGTGCCAGTAGTCCTGGGGGTGGGGCCAACGTCCTGACTTTC. Translating it yields CASSPGGGANVLTF.

The chain couples TRBV11-2 to TRBJ2-7; TRBD1 matches at 9 bases. From germline, CDR1 is SGHAT and CDR2 FQNNGV. J gave up 4 bases and V 1 base, and 5 bases lay outside the gene matches. This CDR3 comprises 15 residues. As DNA, the CDR3 is TGTGCCAGCAGCTTAGCGGGACAGGGTTGGTACGAGCAGTACTTC. It specifies CASSLAGQGWYEQYF.

The V gene is TRBV27, the J gene TRBJ2-7, with D uncertain. The V end was cut by 3 bases, the J end by 1 base, with 7 bases between. This CDR3 comprises 13 residues. Germline values: CDR1 MNHEY, CDR2 SMNVEV (reference sequence). Written as DNA, the CDR3 is TGTGCCAGCAGTTTTAGGCAGTCCTACGAGCAGTACTTC. Its protein is CASSFRQSYEQYF.

V gene TRBV21-1 combines with J gene TRBJ2-1. TRBV21-1 is a pseudogene segment. This CDR3 comprises 13 residues. This CDR3 is CASSLGGGNEQFF. CDR3 DNA sequence: TGTGCCAGCAGTCTAGGAGGGGGGAATGAGCAGTTCTTC.

The CDR3 DNA sequence: TGTGCCAGCAGGTACCGCGGGACAACCTATGGCTACACCTTC. Residues: CASRYRGTTYGYTF. V gene TRBV28 combines with J gene TRBJ1-2; a weak D match, TRBD1 (6 bases). Germline CDR1 and CDR2: MDHEN and SYDVKM. The V and J ends lost 6 bases and 4 bases respectively, with 15 bases between them. CDR3 size: 14 residues.

The table lists this clone with a count of one. V usage is TRBV7-9 and J usage is TRBJ2-3; D may correspond to TRBD1 or TRBD2 (5 bases each). Trimming stripped 5 bases from V and 2 bases from J, with 8 bases between. The CDR3 consists of 13 residues. CDR1 is SEHNR, CDR2 FQNEAQ, per germline (reference sequence). For the CDR3, the DNA is TGTGCCAGCAGCCTGGGACCCACAGATACGCAGTATTTT. This encodes CASSLGPTDTQYF. The full variable domain, its missing parts supplied by reference TRBV7-9 and TRBJ2-3, is DTGVSQNPRHKITKRGQNVTFRCDPISEHNRLYWYRQTLGQGPEFLTYFQNEAQLEKSRLLSDRFSAERPKGSFSTLEIQRTEQGDSAMYLCASSLGPTDTQYFGPGTRLTVL.

The rearrangement links TRBV9 to TRBJ2-7; tentative D call: TRBD1 (6 bases). Germline V gene sequence: CDR1 SGDLS, CDR2 YYNGEE. This CDR3 is built from 14 residues. The V gene lost 3 bases and the J gene lost 0 bases, with 10 bases spanning the gap. The DNA for the CDR3 is TGTGCCAGCAGCGCCCGGACAGTCTCCTACGAGCAGTACTTC. Residues: CASSARTVSYEQYF.

The rearrangement joins TRBV7-6 to TRBJ1-1; tentative D call: TRBD1 (5 bases). Germline CDR1 SGHVS, CDR2 FNYEAQ. V lost 1 base, J lost 0 bases, and 9 bases lay in between. This CDR3 spans 15 amino acids. CDR3: CASSLGAGMNTEAFF. In nucleotides, the CDR3 is TGTGCCAGCAGCTTAGGGGCAGGGATGAACACTGAAGCTTTCTTT.

This chain connects TRBV9 to TRBJ1-3; no clear D gene. Trimming took off 4 bases at V and 2 bases at J, with 16 bases between the two ends. Germline V gene sequence: CDR1 SGDLS, CDR2 YYNGEE. This CDR3 region has 16 residues. CDR3 sequence reads: CASSSRTAGTGNTIYF. The CDR3 DNA sequence: TGTGCCAGCAGCTCCCGGACGGCGGGAACTGGAAACACCATATATTTT. Together with reference TRBV9 and TRBJ1-3, the CDR3 gives the full variable domain: DSGVTQTPKHLITATGQRVTLRCSPRSGDLSVYWYQQSLDQGLQFLIQYYNGEERAKGNILERFSAQQFPDLHSELNLSSLELGDSALYFCASSSRTAGTGNTIYFGEGSWLTVV.

The rearrangement joins TRBV29-1 to TRBJ2-7; D perhaps matches TRBD1 (6 bases). Looked up from germline, CDR1 is SQVTM and CDR2 is ANQGSEA. This CDR3 contains 12 residues. The V end was cut by 5 bases, the J end by 0 bases, with 8 bases between. In DNA, the CDR3 is TGCAGCGTTTGGGACACCTCCTACGAGCAGTACTTC. Its protein is CSVWDTSYEQYF.

This chain uses TRBV9 with TRBJ1-2; 10 nucleotides line up with TRBD1. The CDR3 covers 12 residues. Trimming removed 2 bases from V and 12 bases from J; junction bases left unmatched: 4. Germline CDR1 SGDLS, CDR2 YYNGEE. This chain's CDR3 is CASSVTGGSDTF. CDR3 bases: TGTGCCAGCAGCGTGACAGGGGGCTCGGACACCTTC.